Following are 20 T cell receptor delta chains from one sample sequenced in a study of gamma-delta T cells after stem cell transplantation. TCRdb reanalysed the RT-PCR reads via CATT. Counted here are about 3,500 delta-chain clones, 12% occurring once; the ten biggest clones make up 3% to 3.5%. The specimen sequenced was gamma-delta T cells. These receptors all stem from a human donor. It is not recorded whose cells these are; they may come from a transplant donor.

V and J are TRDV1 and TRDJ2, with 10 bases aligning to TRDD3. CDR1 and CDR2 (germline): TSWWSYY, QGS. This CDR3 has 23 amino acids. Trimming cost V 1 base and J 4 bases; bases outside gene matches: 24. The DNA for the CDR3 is TGTGCTCTTGGGGAACCCCTTGACCCCCCAACTGGGGGATTCGATACGGGGACAGCACAACTCTTCTTT. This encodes CALGEPLDPPTGGFDTGTAQLFF.

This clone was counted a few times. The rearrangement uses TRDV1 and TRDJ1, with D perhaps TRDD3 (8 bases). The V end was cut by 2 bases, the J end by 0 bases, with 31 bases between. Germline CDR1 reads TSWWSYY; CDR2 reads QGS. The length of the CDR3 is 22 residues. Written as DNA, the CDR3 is TGTGCTCTTGGGGAAAGGGGACTTCCTAACGTCACTGGGGGTTCTTACACCGATAAACTCATCTTT. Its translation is CALGERGLPNVTGGSYTDKLIF.

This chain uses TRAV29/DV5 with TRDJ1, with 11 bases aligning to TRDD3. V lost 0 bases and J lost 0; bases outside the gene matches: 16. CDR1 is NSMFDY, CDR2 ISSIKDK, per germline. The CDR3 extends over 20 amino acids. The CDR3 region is CAASGKLGDIDATYTDKLIF. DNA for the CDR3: TGTGCAGCAAGCGGAAAACTGGGGGATATCGACGCGACATACACCGATAAACTCATCTTT. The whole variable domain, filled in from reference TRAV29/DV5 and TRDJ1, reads DQQVKQNSPSLSVQEGRISILNCDYTNSMFDYFLWYKKYPAEGPTFLISISSIKDKNEDGRFTVFLNKSAKHLSLHIVPSQPGDSAVYFCAASGKLGDIDATYTDKLIFGKGTRVTVEP.

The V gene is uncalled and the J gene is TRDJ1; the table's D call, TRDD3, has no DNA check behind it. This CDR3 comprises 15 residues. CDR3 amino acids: CALWGLGDPSGKLIF. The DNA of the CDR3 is TGTGCCCTTTGGGGTCTGGGGGACCCGTCCGGTAAACTCATCTTT.

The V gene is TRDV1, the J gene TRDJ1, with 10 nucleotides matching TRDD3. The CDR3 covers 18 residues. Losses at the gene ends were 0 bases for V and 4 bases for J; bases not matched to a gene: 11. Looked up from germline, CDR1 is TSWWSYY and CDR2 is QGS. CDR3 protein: CALGELALRGIRNDKLIF. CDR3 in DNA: TGTGCTCTTGGGGAACTAGCCCTACGGGGGATACGGAACGATAAACTCATCTTT.

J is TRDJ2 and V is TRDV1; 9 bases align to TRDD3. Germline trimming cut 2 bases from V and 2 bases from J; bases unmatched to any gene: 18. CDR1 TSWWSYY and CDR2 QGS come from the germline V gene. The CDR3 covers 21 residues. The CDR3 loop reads CALGEDPFRVGDNGLTAQLFF. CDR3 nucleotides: TGTGCTCTTGGGGAAGACCCCTTCAGAGTGGGGGATAATGGGTTGACAGCACAACTCTTCTTT.

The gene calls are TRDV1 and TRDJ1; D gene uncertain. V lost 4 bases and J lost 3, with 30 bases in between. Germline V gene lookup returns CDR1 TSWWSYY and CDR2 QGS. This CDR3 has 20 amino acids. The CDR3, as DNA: TGTGCTCTTGGGGGCCGCCTTGCTTTCGGAGGAGGAGGAGAGGCCGATAAACTCATCTTT. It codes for CALGGRLAFGGGGEADKLIF.

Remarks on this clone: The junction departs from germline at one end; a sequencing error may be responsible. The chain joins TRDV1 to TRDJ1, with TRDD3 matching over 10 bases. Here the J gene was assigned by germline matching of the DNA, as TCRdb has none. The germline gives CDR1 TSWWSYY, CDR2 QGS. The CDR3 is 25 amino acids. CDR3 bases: TGTGCTATTGGGGAAGGGGTCCTAGGGGGATACGCATACCATACATACCTACAATACACCGATAAACTCATCTTT. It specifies CAIGEGVLGGYAYHTYLQYTDKLIF.

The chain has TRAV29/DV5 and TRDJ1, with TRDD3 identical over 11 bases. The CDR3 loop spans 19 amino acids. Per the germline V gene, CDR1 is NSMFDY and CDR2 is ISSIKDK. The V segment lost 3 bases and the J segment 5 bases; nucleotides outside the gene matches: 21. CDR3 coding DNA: TGTGCAGCAACCCGACTTCCTGCGTACTGGGGGATAGAATCTGATAAACTCATCTTT. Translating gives CAATRLPAYWGIESDKLIF.

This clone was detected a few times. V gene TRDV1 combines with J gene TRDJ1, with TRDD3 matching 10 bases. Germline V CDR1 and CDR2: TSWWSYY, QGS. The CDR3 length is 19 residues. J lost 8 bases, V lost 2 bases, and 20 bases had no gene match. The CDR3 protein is CALGEGSPLLGDLRLKLIF. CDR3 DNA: TGTGCTCTTGGGGAAGGGAGCCCTTTACTGGGGGATCTTCGCTTAAAACTCATCTTT.

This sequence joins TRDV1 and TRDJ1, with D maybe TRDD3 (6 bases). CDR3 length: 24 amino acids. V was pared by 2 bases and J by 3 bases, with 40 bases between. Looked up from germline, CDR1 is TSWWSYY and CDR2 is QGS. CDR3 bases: TGTGCTCTTGGGGAAAACCTGGGGTTGGCCTATGGGGCGAACTACCCCAACTTCGCCGATAAACTCATCTTT. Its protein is CALGENLGLAYGANYPNFADKLIF.

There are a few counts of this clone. CDR3 protein: CALGEILPLVGDIGTDKLIF. The CDR3 region has the DNA TGTGCTCTTGGAGAGATCCTTCCCTTGGTGGGGGATATAGGAACCGATAAACTCATCTTT. This sequence joins TRDV1 and TRDJ1, with TRDD3 identical over 9 bases. Trimming at V came to 6 bases and at J to 2 bases, leaving 22 bases not matched to a gene. This CDR3 has 20 residues. Germline CDR1 reads TSWWSYY; CDR2 reads QGS.

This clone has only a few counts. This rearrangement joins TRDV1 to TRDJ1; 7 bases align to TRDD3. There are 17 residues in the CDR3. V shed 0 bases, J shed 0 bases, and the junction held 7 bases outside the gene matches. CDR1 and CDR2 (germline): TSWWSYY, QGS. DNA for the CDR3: TGTGCTCTTGGGGAACTCTCTGGGGGCTTGTACACCGATAAACTCATCTTT. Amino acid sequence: CALGELSGGLYTDKLIF.

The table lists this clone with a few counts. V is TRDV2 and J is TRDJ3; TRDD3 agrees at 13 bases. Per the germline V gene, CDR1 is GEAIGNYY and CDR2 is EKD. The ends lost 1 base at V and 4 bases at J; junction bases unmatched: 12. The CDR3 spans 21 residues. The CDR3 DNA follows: TGTGCCTGTGACACTTCGTACTGGGGGATACGCGGTGAATGGGACACCCGACAGATGTTTTTC. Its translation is CACDTSYWGIRGEWDTRQMFF.

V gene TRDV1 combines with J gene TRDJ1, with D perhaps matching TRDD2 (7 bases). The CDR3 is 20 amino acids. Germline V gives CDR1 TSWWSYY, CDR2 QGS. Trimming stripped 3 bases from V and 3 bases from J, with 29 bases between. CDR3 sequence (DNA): TGTGCTCTTGGGGAGTTATTCCTACAGGTCGCTGGGGATGGGGCCGATAAACTCATCTTT. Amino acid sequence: CALGELFLQVAGDGADKLIF.

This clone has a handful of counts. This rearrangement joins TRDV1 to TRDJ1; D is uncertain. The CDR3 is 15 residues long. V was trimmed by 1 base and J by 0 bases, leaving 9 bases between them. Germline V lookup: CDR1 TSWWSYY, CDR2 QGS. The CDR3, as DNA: TGTGCTCTTGGGGAACCGCCCCTGTACACCGATAAACTCATCTTT. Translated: CALGEPPLYTDKLIF.

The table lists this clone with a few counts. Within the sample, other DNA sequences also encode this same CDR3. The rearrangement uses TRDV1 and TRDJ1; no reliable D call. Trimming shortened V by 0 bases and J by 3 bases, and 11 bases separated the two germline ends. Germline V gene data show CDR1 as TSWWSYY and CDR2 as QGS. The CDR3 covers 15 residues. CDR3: CALGELNHSADKLIF. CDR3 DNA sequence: TGTGCTCTTGGGGAACTCAATCACAGCGCCGATAAACTCATCTTT.

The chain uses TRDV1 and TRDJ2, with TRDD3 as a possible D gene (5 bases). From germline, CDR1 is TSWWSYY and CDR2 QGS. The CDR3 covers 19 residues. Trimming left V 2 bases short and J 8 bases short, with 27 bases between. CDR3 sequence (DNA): TGTGCTCTTGGGGAATCTAAGGGTCTGGAGGATAAGGGACCCGCACAACTCTTCTTT. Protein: CALGESKGLEDKGPAQLFF.

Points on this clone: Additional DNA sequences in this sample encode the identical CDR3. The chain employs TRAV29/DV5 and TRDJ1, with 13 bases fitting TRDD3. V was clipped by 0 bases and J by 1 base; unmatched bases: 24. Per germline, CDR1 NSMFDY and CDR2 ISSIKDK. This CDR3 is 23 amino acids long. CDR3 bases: TGTGCAGCAAGCGTAGAGGAGAGGACTGGGGGATACGCGATTAAAAACGGCACCGATAAACTCATCTTT. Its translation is CAASVEERTGGYAIKNGTDKLIF.

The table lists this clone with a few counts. CDR3 in amino acids: CALGEALPPSTGGYGPDTDKLIF. The CDR3, as DNA: TGTGCTCTTGGGGAGGCCCTTCCTCCTAGTACTGGGGGATACGGTCCAGACACCGATAAACTCATCTTT. The rearrangement uses TRDV1 and TRDJ1; 13 bases match TRDD3. CDR3 length: 23 amino acids. Germline lookup yields CDR1 TSWWSYY and CDR2 QGS. The J segment lost 0 bases and the V segment lost 3 bases, leaving 22 bases of the junction unmatched.